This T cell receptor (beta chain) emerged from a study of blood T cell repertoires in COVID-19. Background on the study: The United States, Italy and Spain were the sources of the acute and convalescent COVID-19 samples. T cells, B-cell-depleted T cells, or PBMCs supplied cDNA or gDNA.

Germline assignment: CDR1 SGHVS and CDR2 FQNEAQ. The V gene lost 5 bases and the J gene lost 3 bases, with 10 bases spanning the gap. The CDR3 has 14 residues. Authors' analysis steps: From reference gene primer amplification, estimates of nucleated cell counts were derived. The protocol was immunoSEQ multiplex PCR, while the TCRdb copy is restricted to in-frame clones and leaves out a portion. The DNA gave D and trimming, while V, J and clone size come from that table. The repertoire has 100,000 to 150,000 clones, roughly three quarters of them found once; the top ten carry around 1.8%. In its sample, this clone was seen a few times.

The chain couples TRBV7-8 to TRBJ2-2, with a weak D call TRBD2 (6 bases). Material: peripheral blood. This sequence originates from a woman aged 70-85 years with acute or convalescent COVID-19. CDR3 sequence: CASSGGGDTGELFF. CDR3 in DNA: TGTGCCAGCAGCGGTGGAGGGGACACCGGGGAGCTGTTTTTT.